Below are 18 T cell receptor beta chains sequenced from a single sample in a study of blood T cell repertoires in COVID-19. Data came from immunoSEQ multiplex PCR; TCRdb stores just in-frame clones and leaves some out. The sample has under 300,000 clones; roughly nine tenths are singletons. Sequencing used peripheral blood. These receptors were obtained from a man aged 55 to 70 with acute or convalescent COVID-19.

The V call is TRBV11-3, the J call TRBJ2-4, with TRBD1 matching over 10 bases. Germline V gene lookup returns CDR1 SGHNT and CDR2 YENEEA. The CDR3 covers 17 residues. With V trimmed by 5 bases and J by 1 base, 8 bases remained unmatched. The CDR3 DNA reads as TGTGCCAGCAGCCCGGGACAGGGGTGGAGGGCCAAAAACATTCAGTACTTC. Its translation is CASSPGQGWRAKNIQYF.

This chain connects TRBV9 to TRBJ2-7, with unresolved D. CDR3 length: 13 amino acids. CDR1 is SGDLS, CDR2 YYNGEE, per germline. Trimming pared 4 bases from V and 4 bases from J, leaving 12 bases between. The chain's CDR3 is CASSPQTSYEQYF. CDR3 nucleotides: TGTGCCAGCAGCCCTCAGACTTCGTACGAGCAGTACTTC.

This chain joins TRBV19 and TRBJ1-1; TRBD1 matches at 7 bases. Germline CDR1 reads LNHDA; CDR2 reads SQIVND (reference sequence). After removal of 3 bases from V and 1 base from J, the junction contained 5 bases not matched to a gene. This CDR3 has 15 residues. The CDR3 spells CASSMGGQPNTEAFF. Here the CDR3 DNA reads TGTGCCAGTAGTATGGGGGGACAGCCGAACACTGAAGCTTTCTTT.

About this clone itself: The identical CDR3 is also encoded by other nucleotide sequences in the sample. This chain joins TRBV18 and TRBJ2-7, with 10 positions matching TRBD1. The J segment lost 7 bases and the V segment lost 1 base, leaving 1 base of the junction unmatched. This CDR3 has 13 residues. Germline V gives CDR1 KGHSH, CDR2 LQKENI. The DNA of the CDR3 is TGTGCCAGCTCACCACGGGACAGGGGAGAGCAGTACTTC. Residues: CASSPRDRGEQYF.

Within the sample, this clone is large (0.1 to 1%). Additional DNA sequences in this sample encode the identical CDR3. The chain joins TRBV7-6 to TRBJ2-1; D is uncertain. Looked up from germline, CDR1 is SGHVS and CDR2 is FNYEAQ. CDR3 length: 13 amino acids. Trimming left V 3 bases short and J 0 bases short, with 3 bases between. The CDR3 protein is CASSLSSYNEQFF. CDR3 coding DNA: TGTGCCAGCAGCTTGAGCTCCTACAATGAGCAGTTCTTC.

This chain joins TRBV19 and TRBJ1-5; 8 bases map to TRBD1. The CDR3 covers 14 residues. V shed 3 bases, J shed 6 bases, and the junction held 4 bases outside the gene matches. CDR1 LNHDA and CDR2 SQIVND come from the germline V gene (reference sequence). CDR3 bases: TGTGCCAGTAGTATTTCAGGGGGCAGTCAGCCCCAGCATTTT. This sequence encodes CASSISGGSQPQHF.

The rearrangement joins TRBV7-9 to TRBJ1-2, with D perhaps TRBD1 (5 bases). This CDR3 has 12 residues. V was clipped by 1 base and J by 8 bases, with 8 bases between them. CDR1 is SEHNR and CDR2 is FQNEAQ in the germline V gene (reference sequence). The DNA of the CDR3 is TGTGCCAGCAGCTTAGGAGACAGCGGCTACACCTTC. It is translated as CASSLGDSGYTF.

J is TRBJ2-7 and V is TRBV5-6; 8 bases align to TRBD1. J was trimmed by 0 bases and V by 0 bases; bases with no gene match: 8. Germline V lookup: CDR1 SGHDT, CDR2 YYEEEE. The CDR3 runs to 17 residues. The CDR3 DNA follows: TGTGCCAGCAGCTTGGGCCTCGGGACAGGAGCCTCCTACGAGCAGTACTTC. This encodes CASSLGLGTGASYEQYF.

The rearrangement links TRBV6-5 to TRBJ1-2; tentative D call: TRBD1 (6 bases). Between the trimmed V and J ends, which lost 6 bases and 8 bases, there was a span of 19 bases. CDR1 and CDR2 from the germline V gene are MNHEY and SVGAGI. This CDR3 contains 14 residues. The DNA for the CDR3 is TGTGCCAGCAGCCAGCCTGGGGGGGCACGGGGCTACACCTTC. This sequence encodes CASSQPGGARGYTF.

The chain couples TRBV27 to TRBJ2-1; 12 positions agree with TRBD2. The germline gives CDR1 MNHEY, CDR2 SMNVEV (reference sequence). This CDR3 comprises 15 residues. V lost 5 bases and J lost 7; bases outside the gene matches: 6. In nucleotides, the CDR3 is TGTGCCAGCAGTCCGAGCACTAGCGGGAGGAATGAGCAGTTCTTC. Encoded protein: CASSPSTSGRNEQFF.

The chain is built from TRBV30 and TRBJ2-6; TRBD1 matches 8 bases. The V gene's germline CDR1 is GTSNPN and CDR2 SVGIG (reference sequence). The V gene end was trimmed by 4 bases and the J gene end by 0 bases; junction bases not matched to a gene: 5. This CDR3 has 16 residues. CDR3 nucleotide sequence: TGTGCCTGGATGCGGACAGGGACCTCTGGGGCCAACGTCCTGACTTTC. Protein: CAWMRTGTSGANVLTF.

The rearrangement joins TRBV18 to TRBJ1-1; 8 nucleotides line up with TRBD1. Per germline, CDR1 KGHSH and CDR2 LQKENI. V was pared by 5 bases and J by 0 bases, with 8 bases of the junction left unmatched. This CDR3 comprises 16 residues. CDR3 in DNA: TGTGCCAGCTCAGACAGGGGTGGAATAATGAACACTGAAGCTTTCTTT. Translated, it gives CASSDRGGIMNTEAFF.

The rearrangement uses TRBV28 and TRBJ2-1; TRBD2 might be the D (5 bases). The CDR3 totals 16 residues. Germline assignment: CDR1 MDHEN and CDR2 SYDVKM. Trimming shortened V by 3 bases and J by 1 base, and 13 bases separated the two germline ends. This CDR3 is CASSLPPDFSYNEQFF. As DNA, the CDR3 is TGTGCCAGCAGTTTGCCCCCGGACTTTTCCTACAATGAGCAGTTCTTC.

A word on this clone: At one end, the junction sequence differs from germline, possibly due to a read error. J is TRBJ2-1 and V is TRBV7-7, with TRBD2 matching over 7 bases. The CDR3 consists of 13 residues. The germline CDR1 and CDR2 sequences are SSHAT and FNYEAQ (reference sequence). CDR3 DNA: TGTGCTAGCAGCTTCAGCGGGGACAATGAGCAGTTCTTC. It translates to CASSFSGDNEQFF.

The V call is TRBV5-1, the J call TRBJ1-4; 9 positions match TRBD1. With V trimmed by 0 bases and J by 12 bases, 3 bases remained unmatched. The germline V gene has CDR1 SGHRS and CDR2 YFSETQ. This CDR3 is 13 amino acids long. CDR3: CASSLEQGAELFF. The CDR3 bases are TGCGCCAGCAGCTTGGAACAGGGGGCAGAACTGTTTTTT.

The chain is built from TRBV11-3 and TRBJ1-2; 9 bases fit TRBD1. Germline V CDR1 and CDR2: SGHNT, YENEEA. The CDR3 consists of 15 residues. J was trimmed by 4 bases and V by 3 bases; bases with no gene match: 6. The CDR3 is CASSFTGGLGYGYTF. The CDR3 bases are TGTGCCAGCAGCTTCACAGGGGGCCTAGGCTATGGCTACACCTTC.

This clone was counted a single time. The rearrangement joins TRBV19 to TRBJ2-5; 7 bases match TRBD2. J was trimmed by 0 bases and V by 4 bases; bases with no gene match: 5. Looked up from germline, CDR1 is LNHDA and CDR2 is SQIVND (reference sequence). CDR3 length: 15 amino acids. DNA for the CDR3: TGTGCCAGTAGTAGGGGAGGGCGGGACCAAGAGACCCAGTACTTC. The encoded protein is CASSRGGRDQETQYF.

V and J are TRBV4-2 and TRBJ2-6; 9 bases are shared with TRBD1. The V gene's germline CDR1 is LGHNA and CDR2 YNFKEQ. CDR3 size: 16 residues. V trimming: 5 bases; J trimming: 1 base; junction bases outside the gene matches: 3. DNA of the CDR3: TGTGCCAGCAGCTCGGGACAGGGTTCTGGGGCCAACGTCCTGACTTTC. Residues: CASSSGQGSGANVLTF.